This T cell receptor beta chain is drawn from a study of Tregs in tolerant kidney transplant recipients. The data were produced by immunoSEQ multiplex PCR, yet TCRdb's version contains in-frame clones alone and is incomplete. The sample contains approximately 60,000 clones, around 83% of which appear only once. Regarding this clone: Its matching antigen is unknown.

Unstimulated regulatory T cells (CD4+CD25+CD127-), CD4+CD25- non-regulatory cells, CD4 and CD8 cells were FACS-sorted from thawed PBMCs. Study-wide findings and caveats: Tregs expanded with activated donor B cells seemed most donor-specific.

Germline V gene data show CDR1 as SGDLS and CDR2 as YYNGEE. Trimming took 0 bases from V and 4 from J; bases not matched to a gene: 3. The CDR3 spans 14 residues. The sample consisted of CD4+ T cells from blood. The chain recombines TRBV9 with TRBJ2-7; 8 bases match TRBD2. This clonotype originated in a human donor in good health. The CDR3 sequence: CASSVDSGRYEQYF. The CDR3 coding sequence is TGTGCCAGCAGCGTAGACAGCGGGAGATACGAGCAGTACTTC.